The table lists the clone carrying this TCR beta chain with many counts. Its antigen is currently unknown. Template switching, a step in the protocol, added a universal primer site, and cDNA carried unique molecular identifiers. TCRdb independently ran MiXCR on the 5' RACE reads; one entry per CDR3 protein. This sample yields over 550,000 distinct CDR3 sequences, of which around 7.5% are seen a single time; approximately 1.5% belongs to the top ten. The data derive from a study of identical twins. Broader study findings: Among beta out-of-frame sequences, excess sharing between twins appeared weaker. The abundant beta clonotypes from cord blood had fewer insertions, and memory repertoires had none of this.

All of the donors were Caucasians in good health. Germline CDR1 and CDR2: SNHLY and FYNNEI. There are 14 residues in the CDR3. The V segment lost 4 bases and the J segment 5 bases; nucleotides outside the gene matches: 2. The sample also formed part of further work on yellow fever vaccine responses in identical twins.

The TCR originated in a young woman in good health. Sequencing was performed on PBMCs. The chain uses TRBV2 and TRBJ2-1; 10 bases align to TRBD2. DNA for the CDR3: TGTGCCAGCAGTGCTACTAGCGGGGACAATGAGCAGTTCTTC. This translates into CASSATSGDNEQFF.